Below, 18 T cell receptor beta chains from the same sample are listed, as sequenced in a study of blood T cells in healthy people across ages. It was with a sample-barcoded 5' primer and a J-beta primer mix that a second PCR of roughly 7 to 12 cycles was run. One entry per CDR3 protein, called by TCRdb with MiXCR from the 5' RACE reads. The sample lists about 800,000 distinct CDR3 sequences, nearly 60% occurring once. The specimen sequenced was blood. These receptors were obtained from a man aged 25-45 years in good health.

The chain employs TRBV12-3 or TRBV12-4 and TRBJ2-7; D is unclear. The CDR3 is made up of 13 amino acids. The V end was cut by 7 bases, the J end by 3 bases, with 13 bases between. The DNA of the CDR3 is TGTGCCAGCACCGTCACTGGCTACTACGAGCAGTACTTC. It translates to CASTVTGYYEQYF.

The chain links TRBV9 to TRBJ1-1; no firm D call. Between the trimmed V and J ends, which lost 0 bases and 11 bases, there was a span of 14 bases. The CDR3 is made up of 13 amino acids. CDR1 and CDR2 (germline): SGDLS, YYNGEE. The CDR3 reads CASSVGSPGVAFF. The CDR3 DNA sequence: TGTGCCAGCAGCGTAGGGAGCCCCGGCGTGGCTTTCTTT.

The chain joins TRBV5-1 to TRBJ2-7; either TRBD1 or TRBD2 may supply D (5 bases each). The CDR3 sequence is 17 residues long. Trimming removed 0 bases from V and 1 base from J, with 17 bases in between. The germline gives CDR1 SGHRS, CDR2 YFSETQ. The CDR3 DNA is TGCGCCAGCAGCTTGGCCCCCGGGACCCGAGGGTCCTACGAGCAGTACTTC. It translates to CASSLAPGTRGSYEQYF.

The rearrangement uses TRBV6-2 or TRBV6-3 and TRBJ2-5; 11 positions match TRBD2. Germline CDR1 reads MNHEY; CDR2 reads SVGEGT. The CDR3 runs to 15 residues. Trimming took 3 bases from V and 4 from J; bases not matched to a gene: 4. CDR3 sequence reads: CASSYGLAGLETQYF. The CDR3 nucleotides read TGTGCCAGCAGTTATGGACTAGCGGGTCTAGAGACCCAGTACTTC.

This clonotype was detected a few times. The rearrangement links TRBV6-5 to TRBJ2-5; D gene uncertain. Judging by the DNA end, TRBJ2-7 fits better; the J call may be wrong. CDR3 size: 13 residues. The V gene's germline CDR1 is MNHEY and CDR2 SVGAGI. The CDR3 DNA reads TGTGCCAGCAGTTCCCCTAACTACTACGAGCAGTACTTC. Amino acids: CASSSPNYYEQYF.

This clonotype was observed a few times. This chain uses TRBV7-9 with TRBJ1-5; 10 positions match TRBD1. Trimming cost V 5 bases and J 5 bases; bases outside gene matches: 6. Germline CDR1 and CDR2: SEHNR and FQNEAQ (reference sequence). The CDR3 sequence is 15 residues long. CDR3 residues: CASSQGQGGHQPQHF. Here the CDR3 DNA reads TGTGCCAGCAGCCAAGGACAGGGGGGTCATCAGCCCCAGCATTTT.

This chain links TRBV10-3 with TRBJ1-2, with 8 positions matching TRBD1. V trimming: 5 bases; J trimming: 3 bases; junction bases outside the gene matches: 5. This CDR3 region has 14 residues. CDR1 and CDR2 (germline): ENHRY, SYGVKD. As DNA, the CDR3 is TGTGCCATCAGTCAGGGGGCCGTCGACTATGGCTACACCTTC. Its translation is CAISQGAVDYGYTF.

The chain recombines TRBV3-1 with TRBJ1-2; D perhaps matches TRBD1 (6 bases). CDR1 and CDR2 from the germline V gene are LGHDT and YNNKEL (reference sequence). The CDR3 extends over 13 amino acids. Trimming pared 7 bases from V and 6 bases from J, leaving 15 bases between. The CDR3 bases are TGTGCCAGCAATGGGGGGCATAAGGATGGCTACACCTTC. Translating gives CASNGGHKDGYTF.

There are many counts of this clonotype. The genes are TRBV20-1 and TRBJ2-7; unclear D gene. Germline CDR1 reads DFQATT; CDR2 reads SNEGSKA (reference sequence). There are 13 residues in the CDR3. The germline V and J ends were trimmed by 1 base and 6 bases, with 13 bases remaining between them. CDR3 protein: CSARVPPRAEQYF. CDR3 DNA: TGCAGTGCTAGAGTTCCGCCAAGGGCCGAGCAGTACTTC.

The chain carries TRBV5-8 and TRBJ2-7; D is possibly TRBD1 (6 bases). V lost 3 bases, J lost 6 bases, and 13 bases lay in between. The CDR3 spans 13 residues. CDR1 is SGHTS and CDR2 is YDEGEE in the germline V gene. CDR3 sequence reads: CASSYEQGSEQYF. Here the CDR3 DNA reads TGTGCCAGCAGCTATGAACAGGGTTCCGAGCAGTACTTC.

This chain joins TRBV12-3 or TRBV12-4 and TRBJ2-7; D is ambiguous. The CDR3 totals 12 residues. V was shortened by 6 bases and J by 4 bases, with 10 bases between the two germline ends. The CDR3 loop reads CASRTRAYEQYF. The CDR3 DNA reads as TGTGCCAGCAGAACGAGAGCATACGAGCAGTACTTC.

The V and J genes are TRBV7-2 and TRBJ2-5; TRBD2 might be the D (6 bases). The germline V gene encodes CDR1 SGHTA and CDR2 FQGNSA. The germline V and J ends were trimmed by 0 bases and 9 bases, with 14 bases remaining between them. CDR3 length equals 14 residues. The CDR3 region is CASSLAVQGGAQYF. The DNA for the CDR3 is TGTGCCAGCAGCTTAGCGGTCCAAGGCGGGGCCCAGTACTTC.

The rearrangement links TRBV20-1 to TRBJ2-7; a weak D match, TRBD2 (6 bases). This CDR3 spans 14 amino acids. Trimming shortened V by 2 bases and J by 0 bases, and 11 bases separated the two germline ends. Germline V lookup: CDR1 DFQATT, CDR2 SNEGSKA (reference sequence). CDR3 in DNA: TGCAGTGCTAGACGGCTAGCGCTCTCCTACGAGCAGTACTTC. It translates to CSARRLALSYEQYF.

The chain couples TRBV7-2 to TRBJ2-7; D is possibly TRBD2 (6 bases). CDR3 length equals 15 residues. CDR1 is SGHTA and CDR2 is FQGNSA in the germline V gene. V shed 4 bases and J shed 3 bases, with 16 bases lying between them. The CDR3 here is CASSSRVGGDYEQYF. CDR3 nucleotide sequence: TGTGCCAGCAGCTCGAGGGTTGGCGGGGACTACGAGCAGTACTTC.

This sequence joins TRBV20-1 and TRBJ2-5; TRBD2 is a possible D gene (7 bases). V lost 3 bases and J 1 base, leaving 9 bases between the germline ends. The CDR3 consists of 13 residues. CDR1 is DFQATT and CDR2 is SNEGSKA in the germline V gene (reference sequence). The CDR3: CSASRGAQETQYF. In nucleotides, the CDR3 is TGCAGTGCTAGCCGGGGGGCCCAAGAGACCCAGTACTTC.

This clonotype was seen more than once but under ten times. The chain carries TRBV7-3 and TRBJ2-1; tentatively, D is TRBD2 (6 bases). CDR3 size: 18 residues. Per the germline V gene, CDR1 is SGHTA and CDR2 is FQGTGA. V lost 5 bases and J lost 2, with 22 bases in between. Written as DNA, the CDR3 is TGTGCCAGCAGCCCACACCCTCCGTCGCGGGGTACCTACAATGAGCAGTTCTTC. It codes for CASSPHPPSRGTYNEQFF.

The rearrangement joins TRBV7-3 to TRBJ2-1; D gene unclear. This CDR3 spans 13 amino acids. With 5 bases removed from V and 10 bases from J, the gap between germline ends came to 15 bases. The germline gives CDR1 SGHTA, CDR2 FQGTGA. CDR3 sequence: CASSQTPATEQFF. The CDR3 DNA sequence: TGTGCCAGCAGCCAAACGCCGGCTACGGAGCAGTTCTTC.

The V call is TRBV6-1, the J call TRBJ2-1, with D tentatively TRBD1 (6 bases). Trimming left V 0 bases short and J 2 bases short, with 8 bases between. Looked up from germline, CDR1 is MNHNS and CDR2 is SASEGT. This CDR3 has 15 residues. CDR3: CASSEAGAPYNEQFF. The CDR3 DNA is TGTGCCAGCAGTGAAGCGGGGGCCCCCTACAATGAGCAGTTCTTC.